This TCR beta chain comes out of a study of CD8 T cells in Susac syndrome. CD8+ and CD4+ blood T cells underwent TCR beta sequencing. A quantity of about 0.5 to 1 ug RNA underwent reverse transcription using random hexamers. Amplification of TCR beta CDR3 was carried out by immunoSEQ multiplex PCR, which covered 54 Vbeta and 13 Jbeta segments. TCRdb independently ran MiXCR on the immunoSEQ multiplex PCR reads; one entry per CDR3 protein. The data show just over 150,000 distinct CDR3 sequences, less than 97% seen once. Germline values: CDR1 SGDLS, CDR2 YYNGEE. V was clipped by 0 bases and J by 4 bases, with 11 bases between them. The CDR3 has 15 residues.

V usage is TRBV9 and J usage is TRBJ2-1; weak D call: TRBD2 (6 bases). The sample comprised CD8+ T cells from PBMCs. The sequence was collected from a human donor with multiple sclerosis. CDR3 nucleotides: TGTGCCAGCAGCGTAGGCGGCGGGAATTACAATGAGCAGTTCTTC. Amino acids: CASSVGGGNYNEQFF.